Below are 20 T cell receptor beta chains sequenced from a single sample in a study of shared clonotypes between healthy human individuals (dated by TCRdb to between 2020 and 2021). Preparation of the library involved the immunoSEQ multiplex PCR assay. What TCRdb holds here is the immuneACCESS table cut down to in-frame rearrangements. Part of the clones is not present; checked against another copy, under half of the missing clones reflect an unresolved V gene, and the others are unexplained. The sample has about 1.5 million clones on record, 95% to 99% of them singletons. The ten largest clones capture approximately 0.45% of the sample. Sequencing used naive CD4+ T cells sorted from blood. Per the publication, the cell subset or site label means: CD45RA+ positively selected. Receptors originate from a man in his thirties or forties in good health.

The chain uses TRBV5-4 and TRBJ2-7, with 11 bases matching TRBD1. Germline CDR1 is SGHNT and CDR2 is YYREEE (reference sequence). The CDR3 covers 15 residues. Unmatched junction bases numbered 6, after V lost 4 bases and J lost 3 bases. CDR3 protein: CASSNPGTGGYEQYF. In DNA form, the CDR3 reads TGTGCCAGCAGCAACCCCGGGACAGGGGGCTACGAGCAGTACTTC.

This clone occurred once. This chain joins TRBV5-1 and TRBJ1-1; D uncertain. Germline CDR1 and CDR2: SGHRS and YFSETQ. The CDR3 extends over 13 amino acids. V lost 5 bases to trimming and J lost 5 bases, with 13 bases between them. The CDR3 loop reads CASRPIGGTEAFF. The CDR3 DNA reads TGCGCCAGCAGGCCTATCGGCGGAACTGAAGCTTTCTTT.

The rearrangement links TRBV28 to TRBJ2-1, with 10 bases lining up with TRBD2. CDR3 size: 17 residues. J lost 0 bases, V lost 7 bases, and 9 bases had no gene match. Per germline, CDR1 MDHEN and CDR2 SYDVKM. The CDR3 spells CASKSSGRKGSYNEQFF. In DNA, the CDR3 is TGTGCCAGCAAGTCTAGCGGGAGAAAAGGCTCCTACAATGAGCAGTTCTTC.

The chain employs TRBV9 and TRBJ2-1; weak D call: TRBD2 (6 bases). With 4 bases removed from V and 3 bases from J, the gap between germline ends came to 14 bases. The CDR3 length is 15 residues. Germline V gene sequence: CDR1 SGDLS, CDR2 YYNGEE. This CDR3 reads CASSSRTTLYNEQFF. CDR3 nucleotides: TGTGCCAGCAGCTCACGGACTACCCTCTACAATGAGCAGTTCTTC.

The chain is built from TRBV5-4 and TRBJ1-1; D is ambiguous. There are 14 residues in the CDR3. Germline V lookup: CDR1 SGHNT, CDR2 YYREEE (reference sequence). V shed 3 bases and J shed 1 base, with 10 bases lying between them. CDR3 in amino acids: CASSSKGPNTEAFF. In DNA form, the CDR3 reads TGTGCCAGCAGCTCGAAGGGCCCGAACACTGAAGCTTTCTTT. The full variable domain, rest sourced from reference TRBV5-4 and TRBJ1-1, is ETGVTQSPTHLIKTRGQQVTLRCSSQSGHNTVSWYQQALGQGPQFIFQYYREEENGRGNFPPRFSGLQFPNYSSELNVNALELDDSALYLCASSSKGPNTEAFFGQGTRLTVV.

The V gene is TRBV28, the J gene TRBJ2-3, with unresolved D. Germline V lookup: CDR1 MDHEN, CDR2 SYDVKM. V was trimmed by 3 bases and J by 4 bases, leaving 5 bases between them. This CDR3 comprises 12 residues. The CDR3 spells CASSLAPDTQYF. The CDR3 DNA reads TGTGCCAGCAGTTTGGCCCCAGATACGCAGTATTTT.

The chain is built from TRBV5-1 and TRBJ2-1; 8 nucleotides match TRBD2. V shed 4 bases and J 2 bases; nucleotides not matched to a gene: 17. CDR3 length: 19 amino acids. The germline gives CDR1 SGHRS, CDR2 YFSETQ. The CDR3 sequence: CASSPIGLAPLEPYNEQFF. In DNA form, the CDR3 reads TGCGCCAGCAGCCCCATCGGACTAGCCCCCCTGGAGCCCTACAATGAGCAGTTCTTC.

The rearrangement links TRBV30 to TRBJ1-1; D gene uncertain. Trimming removed 2 bases at V and 7 bases at J, with 8 bases between. Germline values: CDR1 GTSNPN, CDR2 SVGIG (reference sequence). CDR3 length: 11 residues. CDR3 in amino acids: CAWSSGSEAFF. The CDR3, as DNA: TGTGCCTGGAGTTCGGGAAGTGAAGCTTTCTTT.

V gene TRBV28 combines with J gene TRBJ2-1; D tentatively reads TRBD1 or TRBD2 (5 bases each). In germline, CDR1 is MDHEN, CDR2 SYDVKM. The CDR3 contains 14 residues. V was cut by 6 bases and J by 0 bases, with 9 bases left in between. CDR3 nucleotides: TGTGCCAGCAGGGGACGTCTCTCCTACAATGAGCAGTTCTTC. Protein: CASRGRLSYNEQFF.

In DNA form, the CDR3 reads TGCGCCAGCAGCAGACAGGGTGGGACTACTGAAGCTTTCTTT. Translated: CASSRQGGTTEAFF. The gene calls are TRBV5-1 and TRBJ1-1, with 7 bases lining up with TRBD1. CDR3 size: 14 residues. J was trimmed by 5 bases and V by 4 bases; bases with no gene match: 8. Germline V lookup: CDR1 SGHRS, CDR2 YFSETQ.

The J gene is TRBJ2-1, the V gene TRBV29-1; D remains ambiguous. V dropped 5 bases and J dropped 5 bases, with 16 bases sitting between them. CDR1 SQVTM and CDR2 ANQGSEA come from the germline V gene. This CDR3 spans 14 amino acids. The CDR3 loop reads CSVIYRFPNNEQFF. The CDR3 DNA sequence: TGCAGCGTTATATATAGATTCCCGAACAATGAGCAGTTCTTC.

The rearrangement links TRBV19 to TRBJ2-5; TRBD1 aligns across 7 bases. The V gene end was trimmed by 5 bases and the J gene end by 3 bases; junction bases not matched to a gene: 0. CDR3 length equals 12 residues. Looked up from germline, CDR1 is LNHDA and CDR2 is SQIVND (reference sequence). The CDR3, as DNA: TGTGCCAGTAGTGGGACAGAAGAGACCCAGTACTTC. The encoded protein is CASSGTEETQYF.

The rearrangement uses TRBV27 and TRBJ2-1, with D maybe TRBD1 (5 bases). In germline, CDR1 is MNHEY, CDR2 SMNVEV (reference sequence). The germline V and J ends were trimmed by 1 base and 0 bases, with 7 bases remaining between them. This CDR3 has 15 amino acids. The CDR3 DNA reads as TGTGCCAGCAGTTTATTTCAGGGCTCCTACAATGAGCAGTTCTTC. The encoded protein is CASSLFQGSYNEQFF.

The gene calls are TRBV5-4 and TRBJ2-1; TRBD2 agrees at 16 bases. The CDR3 is made up of 18 amino acids. The trim removed 0 bases at V and 10 bases at J, leaving 10 bases unmatched. Germline CDR1 and CDR2: SGHNT and YYREEE (reference sequence). The CDR3, as DNA: TGTGCCAGCAGCTTGGGGCCGGGACTAGCGGGAGGGCCAACGGAGCAGTTCTTC. This sequence encodes CASSLGPGLAGGPTEQFF.

V gene TRBV11-2 combines with J gene TRBJ1-2; D is unresolved. The CDR3 covers 17 residues. The germline V gene has CDR1 SGHAT and CDR2 FQNNGV. Trimming left V 1 base short and J 3 bases short, with 18 bases between. CDR3 in amino acids: CASSLARSALLDYGYTF. The DNA for the CDR3 is TGTGCCAGCAGCTTAGCCAGATCGGCCCTGTTGGACTATGGCTACACCTTC.

The chain recombines TRBV7-6 with TRBJ2-7; TRBD2 agrees at 10 bases. CDR3 size: 17 residues. The V segment lost 3 bases and the J segment 7 bases; nucleotides outside the gene matches: 15. Germline V lookup: CDR1 SGHVS, CDR2 FNYEAQ. The CDR3, as DNA: TGTGCCAGCAGCTTGCTTCTAGCGGGAGCACTGGCGGGAGAGCAGTACTTC. Amino acid sequence: CASSLLLAGALAGEQYF.

The chain carries TRBV5-1 and TRBJ1-4; D gene ambiguous. V was cut by 4 bases and J by 4 bases, with 14 bases left in between. This CDR3 spans 15 amino acids. Germline V gene data show CDR1 as SGHRS and CDR2 as YFSETQ. CDR3 loop: CASSPRGPFNEKLFF. In DNA form, the CDR3 reads TGCGCCAGCAGCCCTCGTGGTCCTTTTAATGAAAAACTGTTTTTT.

The chain is built from TRBV29-1 and TRBJ2-5; TRBD1 or TRBD2 may be the D gene (6 bases each). CDR3 length equals 13 residues. Germline values: CDR1 SQVTM, CDR2 ANQGSEA. Trimming took 5 bases from V and 4 from J, leaving 14 bases between them. The CDR3 loop reads CSVLGPGAETQYF. CDR3 nucleotide sequence: TGCAGCGTTTTGGGACCGGGGGCAGAGACCCAGTACTTC.

The CDR3 here is CAWSALGYTF. CDR3 in DNA: TGTGCCTGGAGTGCCCTTGGCTACACCTTC. The genes are TRBV30 and TRBJ1-2; D is unclear. The V and J ends lost 1 base and 7 bases respectively, with 4 bases between them. Germline CDR1 reads GTSNPN; CDR2 reads SVGIG (reference sequence). The CDR3 extends over 10 amino acids.

As DNA, the CDR3 is TGTGCCAGCAGCCAGGGGCGGGGCGTCAGCACAGATACGCAGTATTTT. Amino acid sequence: CASSQGRGVSTDTQYF. J is TRBJ2-3 and V is TRBV7-3; D tentatively fits TRBD1 or TRBD2 (6 bases each). This CDR3 region has 16 residues. Germline values: CDR1 SGHTA, CDR2 FQGTGA. V shed 5 bases and J shed 0 bases, with 15 bases lying between them.